The 3 T cell receptor beta chains below come from one sample, sequenced in a study of shared clonotypes between healthy human individuals. Profiled with immunoSEQ multiplex PCR; TCRdb holds only in-frame clones, not every one. In the table there are approximately 1.5 million clones, around 98.5% of which are singletons. Source material: naive CD4+ T cells sorted from blood. This sample's subset: CD45RA+ positively selected. All receptors come from a man aged 25 to 40 in good health.

This sequence joins TRBV2 and TRBJ1-1, with D uncertain. Germline V gene sequence: CDR1 SNHLY, CDR2 FYNNEI. CDR3 length: 14 amino acids. Trimming left V 6 bases short and J 2 bases short, with 13 bases between. The CDR3: CASRAILLNTEAFF. DNA for the CDR3: TGTGCCAGCAGGGCAATCCTCCTAAACACTGAAGCTTTCTTT. The entire variable domain, with the rest obtained from reference TRBV2 and TRBJ1-1, is as follows: EPEVTQTPSHQVTQMGQEVILRCVPISNHLYFYWYRQILGQKVEFLVSFYNNEISEKSEIFDDQFSVERPDGSNFTLKIRSTKLEDSAMYFCASRAILLNTEAFFGQGTRLTVV.

This chain uses TRBV10-1 with TRBJ2-7; 7 nucleotides line up with TRBD1. Germline CDR1 and CDR2: WNHNN and SYGVQD (reference sequence). This CDR3 contains 16 residues. The junction had 12 bases not matched to a gene; V was cut back by 4 bases and J by 3 bases. The CDR3 protein is CASSAGRGQTFYEQYF. CDR3 sequence (DNA): TGCGCCAGCAGTGCAGGACGGGGACAGACTTTCTACGAGCAGTACTTC.

The rearrangement uses TRBV7-2 and TRBJ2-1; 7 bases are shared with TRBD1. Trimming removed 0 bases from V and 7 bases from J; junction bases left unmatched: 6. The CDR3 totals 15 residues. Germline V CDR1 and CDR2: SGHTA, FQGNSA. Here the CDR3 reads CASSLARTGMNEQFF. Written as DNA, the CDR3 is TGTGCCAGCAGCTTAGCCCGGACAGGTATGAATGAGCAGTTCTTC.